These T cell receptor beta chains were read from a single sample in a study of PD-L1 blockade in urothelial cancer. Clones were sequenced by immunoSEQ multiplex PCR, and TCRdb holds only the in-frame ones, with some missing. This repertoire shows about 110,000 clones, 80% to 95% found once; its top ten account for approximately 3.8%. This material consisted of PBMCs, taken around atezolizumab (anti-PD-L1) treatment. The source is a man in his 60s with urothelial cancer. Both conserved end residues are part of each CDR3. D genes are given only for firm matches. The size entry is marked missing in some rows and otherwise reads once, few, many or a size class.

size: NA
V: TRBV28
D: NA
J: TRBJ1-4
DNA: TGTGCCAGCAGTTTAGGTCAGGGAATTGAAAAACTGTTTTTT
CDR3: CASSLGQGIEKLFF

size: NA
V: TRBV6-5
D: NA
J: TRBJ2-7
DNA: TGTGCCAGCAGGACACCCGGGACAACCTACGAGCAGTACTTC
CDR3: CASRTPGTTYEQYF

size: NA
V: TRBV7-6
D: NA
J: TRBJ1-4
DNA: TGTGCCAGCAGCTTAGCGGGGGGGTCTAATGAAAAACTGTTTTTT
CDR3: CASSLAGGSNEKLFF

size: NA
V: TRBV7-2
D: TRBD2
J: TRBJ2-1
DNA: TGTGCCAGCAGCTCCACTAGCGGGATTGGGAATGAGCAGTTCTTC
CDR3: CASSSTSGIGNEQFF

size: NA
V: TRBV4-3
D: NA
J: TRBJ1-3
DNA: TGCGCCAGCAGCCAAGATCGAGTCGGGGGGGGAAACACCATATATTTT
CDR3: CASSQDRVGGGNTIYF

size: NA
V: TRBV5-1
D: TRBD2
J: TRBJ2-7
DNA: TGCGCCAGCAGCTCGGGACTAGCGGGCGGCCACGAGCAGTACTTC
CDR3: CASSSGLAGGHEQYF

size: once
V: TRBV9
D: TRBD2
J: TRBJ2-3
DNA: TGTGCCAGCAGCGTAGGTACTAGCGGGAGGACAGATACGCAGTATTTT
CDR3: CASSVGTSGRTDTQYF

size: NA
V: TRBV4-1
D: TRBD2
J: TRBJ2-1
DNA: TGCGCCAGCAGCCGCGAACTCCTTATAGCGGGGGGTGGCGATGAGCAGTTCTTC
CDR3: CASSRELLIAGGGDEQFF

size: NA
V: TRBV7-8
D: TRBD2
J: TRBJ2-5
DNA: TGTGCCAGCAGCTTCGCGACTAGCGGGGGGCAAGAGACCCAGTACTTC
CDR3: CASSFATSGGQETQYF

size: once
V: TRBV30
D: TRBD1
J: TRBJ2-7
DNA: TGTGCCTGGAGTACAAGAGCGCAGGGCAGTAACAGGGGCTACGAGCAGTACTTC
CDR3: CAWSTRAQGSNRGYEQYF

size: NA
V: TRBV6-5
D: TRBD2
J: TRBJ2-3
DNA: TGTGCCAGCACCCAGCGGGAGGGGTCAGATACGCAGTATTTT
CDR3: CASTQREGSDTQYF

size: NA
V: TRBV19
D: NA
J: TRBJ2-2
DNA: TGTGCCAGTAGTATAAAACTAGAGACCGGGGAGCTGTTTTTT
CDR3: CASSIKLETGELFF

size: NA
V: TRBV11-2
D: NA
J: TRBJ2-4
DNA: TGTGCCAGCAGCTTCATAGCGGTAGAAAACATTCAGTACTTC
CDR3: CASSFIAVENIQYF

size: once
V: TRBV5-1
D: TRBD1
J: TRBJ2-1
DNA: TGCGCCAGCAGCATGGGACAGGGTCCCTACAATGAGCAGTTCTTC
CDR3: CASSMGQGPYNEQFF

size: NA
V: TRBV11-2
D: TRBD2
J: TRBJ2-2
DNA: TGTGCCAGCAGGGCCGGACTAGCGGGGTACACCGGGGAGCTGTTTTTT
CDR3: CASRAGLAGYTGELFF

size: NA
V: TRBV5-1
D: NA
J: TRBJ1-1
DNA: TGCGCCAGCTCCCACCCGGGGTCAGAAGCTTTCTTT
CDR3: CASSHPGSEAFF

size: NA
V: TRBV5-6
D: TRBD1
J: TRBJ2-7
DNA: TGTGCCAGCAGCCGGACAGGGGAATCCGGCGAGCAGTACTTC
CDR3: CASSRTGESGEQYF

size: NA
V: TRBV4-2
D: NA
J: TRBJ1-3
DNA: TGTGCCAGCAGCCAAGACAGTCGGACAGGAAACACCATATATTTT
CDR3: CASSQDSRTGNTIYF

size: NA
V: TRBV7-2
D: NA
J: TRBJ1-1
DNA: TGTGCCAGCAGCTTAGACAGGGTGCACACTGAAGCTTTCTTT
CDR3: CASSLDRVHTEAFF

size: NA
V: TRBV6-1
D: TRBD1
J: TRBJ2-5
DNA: TGTGCCAGCATTAAAGGACAGGTGCGGGAGACCCAGTACTTC
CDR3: CASIKGQVRETQYF

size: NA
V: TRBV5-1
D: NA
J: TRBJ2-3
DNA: TGCGCCAGCAGCTTGGCAGGCACAGATACGCAGTATTTT
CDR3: CASSLAGTDTQYF

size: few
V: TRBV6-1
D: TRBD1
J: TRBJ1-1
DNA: TGTGCCAGCAGTGAAATTGGCAGGGGGCGCACCGGGAACACTGAAGCTTTCTTT
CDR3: CASSEIGRGRTGNTEAFF

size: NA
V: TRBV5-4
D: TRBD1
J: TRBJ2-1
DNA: TGTGCCAGCAGCTCTTTACAGGGGGCGCGGAATGAGCAGTTCTTC
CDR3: CASSSLQGARNEQFF

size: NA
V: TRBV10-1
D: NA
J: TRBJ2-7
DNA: TGCGCCAGCAGTGAACAGGGAACCTACGAGCAGTACTTC
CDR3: CASSEQGTYEQYF

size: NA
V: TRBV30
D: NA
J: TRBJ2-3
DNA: TGTGCCTGGAGACACGGCACAGATACGCAGTATTTT
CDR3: CAWRHGTDTQYF

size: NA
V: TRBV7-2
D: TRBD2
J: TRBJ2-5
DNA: TGTGCCAGCAGCTTACCTGCGGGGGGCGGAGAGACCCAGTACTTC
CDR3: CASSLPAGGGETQYF

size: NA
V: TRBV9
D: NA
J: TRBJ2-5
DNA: TGTGCCAGCAGCGTAGATCGGGGTGGGGAGACCCAGTACTTC
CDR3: CASSVDRGGETQYF